The TCR beta chain described here comes from a study of control samples from healthy donors and cancer patients. The CDR3 runs to 15 residues. Germline-derived CDR1 and CDR2 are LGHNA and YSLEER. V was shortened by 0 bases and J by 5 bases, with 12 bases between the two germline ends. This clone was found once. Clones were read by immunoSEQ multiplex PCR, and TCRdb kept only the in-frame ones, dropping some. The sample comprises 25,000 to 30,000 clones, 70% to 90% of which are singletons, and approximately 6.9% rests with the top ten. The receptor's source is a woman aged 60-75 years with head and neck cancer. The J gene is TRBJ2-3, the V gene TRBV4-3; D tentatively fits TRBD1 or TRBD2 (6 bases each). Source material: PBMCs. In DNA, the CDR3 is TGCGCCAGCAGCCAAGATAGGGGGGCCGGAGATACGCAGTATTTT. This translates into CASSQDRGAGDTQYF.